These 21 T cell receptor beta chains were sequenced from one sample in a study of T cells in Graves' hyperthyroidism and ophthalmopathy. Amplified TCR beta CDR3 regions derived from RNA transcripts. A set of HTBI primers served as the primers for a first-round RT-PCR of the TCR CDR3. TCRdb ran MiXCR on the multiplex PCR reads and lists one entry per CDR3 protein. The sample yields around 610,000 distinct CDR3 sequences, roughly 14% seen once. The material sequenced was blood. The receptors stem from a middle-aged woman with Graves' ophthalmopathy.

This clonotype was recorded many times. The V gene is TRBV6-1, the J gene TRBJ2-7; D could derive from TRBD1 or TRBD2 (5 bases each). Trimming removed 6 bases from V and 2 bases from J, with 14 bases in between. The CDR3 contains 14 residues. CDR1 MNHNS and CDR2 SASEGT come from the germline V gene. CDR3: CASSPGRGAYEQYF. The CDR3 DNA sequence: TGTGCCAGCAGCCCGGGACGAGGGGCCTACGAGCAGTACTTC.

This clonotype was found many times. Sequence at one end of the junction differs from germline and may be a read error. This chain connects TRBV6-5 to TRBJ2-2; D gene uncertain. This CDR3 contains 13 residues. The germline gives CDR1 MNHEY, CDR2 SVGAGI. The CDR3 sequence: CASSYGGTGELFF. The CDR3 coding sequence is TGTGCCAGTAGTTACGGTGGCACCGGGGAGCTGTTTTTT.

The J gene is TRBJ1-1, the V gene TRBV11-2, with D tentatively TRBD1 (6 bases). The CDR3 spans 16 residues. Germline CDR1 is SGHAT and CDR2 is FQNNGV. V was shortened by 1 base and J by 3 bases, with 15 bases between the two germline ends. CDR3 loop: CASSLVPLGGYTEAFF. Written as DNA, the CDR3 is TGTGCCAGCAGCTTAGTCCCCTTAGGGGGTTACACTGAAGCTTTCTTT. Full variable domain (missing parts from reference TRBV11-2 and TRBJ1-1): EAGVAQSPRYKIIEKRQSVAFWCNPISGHATLYWYQQILGQGPKLLIQFQNNGVVDDSQLPKDRFSAERLKGVDSTLKIQPAKLEDSAVYLCASSLVPLGGYTEAFFGQGTRLTVV.

This clonotype came up many times. The V call is TRBV6-1, the J call TRBJ2-5; possibly TRBD2 for D (5 bases). The CDR3 covers 13 residues. V was clipped by 4 bases and J by 4 bases, with 10 bases between them. In germline, CDR1 is MNHNS, CDR2 SASEGT. The CDR3 nucleotides read TGTGCCAGCAGTGGCCACCGGGGAGAGACCCAGTACTTC. Its translation: CASSGHRGETQYF.

This clonotype was counted many times. V gene TRBV28 combines with J gene TRBJ2-7; perhaps D is TRBD1 or TRBD2 (5 bases each). V was trimmed by 7 bases and J by 6 bases, leaving 13 bases between them. The CDR3 contains 12 residues. Germline V CDR1 and CDR2: MDHEN, SYDVKM. CDR3 loop: CASMAGTGEQYF. CDR3 bases: TGTGCCAGCATGGCAGGGACGGGCGAGCAGTACTTC.

Comment on this clonotype: This sequence may be a read error, since a much larger clone differs from it by one base. V usage is TRBV28 and J usage is TRBJ2-7; D is undetermined. The germline V and J ends were trimmed by 6 bases and 9 bases, with 33 bases remaining between them. This CDR3 is 18 amino acids long. Germline CDR1 and CDR2: MDHEN and SYDVKM. The CDR3 region is CASRSLGRWKEVSDGQYF. The CDR3 nucleotides are TGTGCCAGCAGGAGTTTAGGCCGCTGGAAAGAGGTATCCGACGGGCAGTACTTC.

This clonotype was picked up a small number of times. This sequence joins TRBV2 and TRBJ2-5; 7 nucleotides align to TRBD2. The trim removed 5 bases at V and 5 bases at J, leaving 8 bases unmatched. The CDR3 length is 14 residues. The germline gives CDR1 SNHLY, CDR2 FYNNEI. In DNA, the CDR3 is TGTGCCAGCAGTTGGACTAGTTCTTTTGAGACCCAGTACTTC. Its protein is CASSWTSSFETQYF.

This clonotype has at least ten counts. This chain connects TRBV12-3 or TRBV12-4 to TRBJ1-1, with 9 bases matching TRBD1. V lost 7 bases, J lost 5 bases, and 8 bases stayed unmatched. CDR3 length: 14 residues. Here the CDR3 DNA reads TGTGCCAGCACCTGGGGACAGGGATCAACTGAAGCTTTCTTT. It encodes CASTWGQGSTEAFF.

The sample holds many counts of this clonotype. V is TRBV6-1 and J is TRBJ2-7; a weak D match, TRBD2 (6 bases). V was cut by 6 bases and J by 1 base, with 13 bases left in between. The CDR3 length is 14 residues. The germline V gene encodes CDR1 MNHNS and CDR2 SASEGT. The CDR3 loop reads CASRSPGDSYEQYF. In DNA form, the CDR3 reads TGTGCCAGCAGATCCCCGGGAGATTCCTACGAGCAGTACTTC.

The table lists this clonotype with many counts. This chain uses TRBV28 with TRBJ2-7; D remains ambiguous. This CDR3 is built from 14 residues. Trimming left V 5 bases short and J 5 bases short, with 16 bases between. CDR1 MDHEN and CDR2 SYDVKM come from the germline V gene. As DNA, the CDR3 is TGTGCCAGCAGTCGGCCCCACAGTGCGGACGAGCAGTACTTC. Protein: CASSRPHSADEQYF.

The table lists this clonotype with many counts. The rearrangement links TRBV4-1 to TRBJ2-7; D is uncertain. Germline V gives CDR1 MGHRA, CDR2 YSYEKL. The CDR3 covers 15 residues. Trimming left V 1 base short and J 2 bases short, with 12 bases between. CDR3 residues: CASSQGVGVAYEQYF. In DNA, the CDR3 is TGCGCCAGCAGCCAAGGGGTGGGTGTGGCCTACGAGCAGTACTTC.

This chain uses TRBV19 with TRBJ1-5; TRBD1 matches 7 bases. Losses at the gene ends were 5 bases for V and 11 bases for J; bases not matched to a gene: 24. CDR1 is LNHDA and CDR2 is SQIVND in the germline V gene (reference sequence). CDR3 length equals 18 residues. In nucleotides, the CDR3 is TGTGCCAGTAGTCCGCGGACTAGGGCGGGACAGATACCGTATGCCCAGCATTTT. Amino acids: CASSPRTRAGQIPYAQHF.

At least ten counts were recorded for this clonotype. The CDR3 loop is CASRPDSFSLYEQYF. The CDR3 DNA follows: TGTGCCAGCAGACCGGACTCCTTCTCCCTCTACGAGCAGTACTTC. The chain carries TRBV28 and TRBJ2-7; TRBD2 is a possible D gene (5 bases). V dropped 6 bases and J dropped 3 bases, with 18 bases sitting between them. This CDR3 region has 15 residues. The germline V gene has CDR1 MDHEN and CDR2 SYDVKM.

This clonotype was seen at least ten times. The rearrangement joins TRBV5-1 to TRBJ1-5, with a possible D match to TRBD1 (5 bases). The CDR3 extends over 16 amino acids. Trimming shortened V by 7 bases and J by 1 base, and 18 bases separated the two germline ends. In germline, CDR1 is SGHRS, CDR2 YFSETQ. CDR3 coding DNA: TGCGCCAGCGTCGTCGAGGGCAGGGCAAGCAATCAGCCCCAGCATTTT. Translating gives CASVVEGRASNQPQHF.

Many counts were recorded for this clonotype. The chain has TRBV12-3 or TRBV12-4 and TRBJ2-7; 12 positions match TRBD2. The CDR3 covers 14 residues. V gave up 5 bases and J gave up 6 bases; unmatched junction bases: 5. The DNA for the CDR3 is TGTGCCAGCAGTCGGACTAGCGGGATGAGCGAGCAGTACTTC. It codes for CASSRTSGMSEQYF.

This clonotype was found many times. The rearrangement joins TRBV2 to TRBJ2-7; 7 nucleotides agree with TRBD1. V dropped 6 bases and J dropped 5; count of bases not matched to a gene: 7. The germline V gene encodes CDR1 SNHLY and CDR2 FYNNEI. CDR3 length equals 13 residues. The CDR3 here is CASRETGPDEQYF. The DNA for the CDR3 is TGTGCCAGCAGGGAGACAGGGCCCGACGAGCAGTACTTC.

This clonotype was seen at least ten times. V gene TRBV7-8 combines with J gene TRBJ2-5; 9 bases map to TRBD2. V was clipped by 2 bases and J by 0 bases; unmatched bases: 13. The V gene's germline CDR1 is SGHVS and CDR2 FQNEAQ. This CDR3 has 19 residues. CDR3 sequence (DNA): TGTGCCAGCAGCTTACTTACCGGGCTAGCGGGACCCAACCAAGAGACCCAGTACTTC. Its protein product is CASSLLTGLAGPNQETQYF. Looking up the rest from reference TRBV7-8 and TRBJ2-5 gives the full variable domain: GAGVSQSPRYKVAKRGQDVALRCDPISGHVSLFWYQQALGQGPEFLTYFQNEAQLDKSGLPSDRFFAERPEGSVSTLKIQRTQQEDSAVYLCASSLLTGLAGPNQETQYFGPGTRLLVL.

The chain uses TRBV28 and TRBJ1-1, with a possible D match to TRBD1 (5 bases). The CDR3 length is 15 residues. Germline V gives CDR1 MDHEN, CDR2 SYDVKM. V was pared by 2 bases and J by 5 bases, with 15 bases between. As DNA, the CDR3 is TGTGCCAGCAGTTTAACTGGCAGGGTGACAACTGAAGCTTTCTTT. Residues: CASSLTGRVTTEAFF.

This clonotype was picked up many times. This rearrangement joins TRBV20-1 to TRBJ2-7; 8 nucleotides agree with TRBD2. J lost 2 bases, V lost 3 bases, and 6 bases had no gene match. Germline V gives CDR1 DFQATT, CDR2 SNEGSKA (reference sequence). This CDR3 comprises 14 residues. CDR3 region: CSARPGGGAYEQYF. The CDR3 DNA reads as TGCAGTGCTAGGCCCGGGGGGGGAGCCTACGAGCAGTACTTC.

This clonotype was seen a handful of times. The CDR3 loop is CASLFTTTTANTEAFF. CDR3 coding DNA: TGTGCCAGCTTATTTACCACGACAACTGCGAACACTGAAGCTTTCTTT. The chain has TRBV6-2 or TRBV6-3 and TRBJ1-1; the D is unclear. From germline, CDR1 is MNHEY and CDR2 SVGEGT. CDR3 length: 16 amino acids. The ends were cut back, 8 bases at V and 1 base at J, with 20 bases in the middle.

This clonotype was recorded at least ten times. The chain carries TRBV29-1 and TRBJ1-1; D possibly corresponds to TRBD1 (5 bases). CDR1 is SQVTM and CDR2 is ANQGSEA in the germline V gene. CDR3 size: 12 residues. Deletions cut 3 bases from V and 4 bases from J, with 9 bases between. The CDR3 nucleotides are TGCAGCGTTGACGAGGGGTTCACTGAAGCTTTCTTT. Protein: CSVDEGFTEAFF. Full variable domain (missing parts from reference TRBV29-1 and TRBJ1-1): SAVISQKPSRDICQRGTSLTIQCQVDSQVTMMFWYRQQPGQSLTLIATANQGSEATYESGFVIDKFPISRPNLTFSTLTVSNMSPEDSSIYLCSVDEGFTEAFFGQGTRLTVV.